This TCR beta chain was recovered during a study of vaccination and CD4 T cells after COVID-19. General study points: Spike mono-reactivity marked 304 of 307 vaccine-specific clones in convalescent patients.

Indicated treatment: approximately 10-day PBMC culture with coronavirus spike peptide pools or control peptides (ViraFEST assay). Harvesting of the unexposed donor's CD4+ T cells predated the COVID-19 pandemic (2011-2018). IL-2 (roughly 10 IU/ml) and peptide pools (around 10 ug/ml) were added to cultures of some 2.2 million PBMCs per well. On this clonotype itself: The antigen is unknown.

V was cut by 1 base and J by 7 bases, with 10 bases left in between. The CDR3 has 14 amino acids. Germline CDR1 and CDR2: MNHEY and SVGAGI. An Oncomine TCR Beta short-read assay was used to sequence the DNA from cultured CD4+ T cells. Genomic DNA was taken out of cultured CD4+ T cells by extraction. TCRdb reanalysed the PCR reads using MiXCR and keeps one entry per CDR3 protein. The data show 7,000 to 9,000 distinct CDR3 sequences, approximately 40% seen once. The clonotype was recovered from a human donor in good health. Sample: CD4+ T cells from blood, cultured in vitro. V is TRBV6-5 and J is TRBJ2-2, with D possibly matching TRBD1 (5 bases). CDR3 sequence: CASSYFQGGGELFF. The CDR3 region has the DNA TGTGCCAGCAGTTACTTCCAGGGTGGCGGGGAGCTGTTTTTT.